One and the same sample provided the 8 T cell receptor beta chains below, sequenced in a study of cytomegalovirus exposure and HLA in healthy donors. Repertoires were generated with immunoSEQ multiplex PCR, while TCRdb's copy carries only in-frame clones and drops some. Of some 150,000 clones in the sample, about 91% are singletons; the top ten hold roughly 4.3%. Source material: PBMCs. Source of these receptors: a young man in good health and CMV-seropositive.

The chain carries TRBV5-6 and TRBJ2-5; TRBD1 agrees at 7 bases. Per germline, CDR1 SGHDT and CDR2 YYEEEE. The CDR3 has 14 amino acids. V shed 4 bases and J 2 bases; nucleotides not matched to a gene: 5. As DNA, the CDR3 is TGTGCCAGCAGCCCGCCGGACAGGCAAGAGACCCAGTACTTC. It encodes CASSPPDRQETQYF.

This clone turned up a few times. V is TRBV29-1 and J is TRBJ1-1; TRBD1 is a possible D gene (5 bases). Trimming removed 4 bases at V and 3 bases at J, with 9 bases between. The germline CDR1 and CDR2 sequences are SQVTM and ANQGSEA. This CDR3 is 12 amino acids long. CDR3 region: CSVGQTHTEAFF. For the CDR3, the DNA is TGCAGCGTTGGACAGACCCACACTGAAGCTTTCTTT.

The rearrangement uses TRBV6-1 and TRBJ2-5; 7 bases are a match to TRBD1. V gave up 6 bases and J gave up 2 bases; unmatched junction bases: 6. Germline V lookup: CDR1 MNHNS, CDR2 SASEGT. The CDR3 extends over 14 amino acids. CDR3 protein: CASRMTGLQETQYF. DNA of the CDR3: TGTGCCAGCAGGATGACAGGGCTTCAAGAGACCCAGTACTTC.

J is TRBJ1-5 and V is TRBV6-1; possibly TRBD1 for D (6 bases). Trimming took 7 bases from V and 6 from J, leaving 16 bases between them. Germline values: CDR1 MNHNS, CDR2 SASEGT. The CDR3 consists of 14 residues. In DNA, the CDR3 is TGTGCCAGCACCCTAAACAGGGCTGGTCAGCCCCAGCATTTT. Residues: CASTLNRAGQPQHF.

The chain joins TRBV4-1 to TRBJ2-3, with a tentative D call TRBD2 (6 bases). CDR3 length: 13 amino acids. Looked up from germline, CDR1 is MGHRA and CDR2 is YSYEKL. Trimming shortened V by 1 base and J by 6 bases, and 8 bases separated the two germline ends. CDR3: CASSQGGEDTQYF. CDR3 DNA sequence: TGCGCCAGCAGCCAAGGGGGGGAGGATACGCAGTATTTT.

This chain uses TRBV19 with TRBJ2-3, with 8 nucleotides matching TRBD2. Germline V CDR1 and CDR2: LNHDA, SQIVND (reference sequence). Trimming removed 10 bases from V and 9 bases from J; junction bases left unmatched: 12. This CDR3 comprises 13 residues. CDR3 nucleotide sequence: TGTGCCACCCGGACTAGCCCTCCCGAGACGCAGTATTTT. It is translated as CATRTSPPETQYF. The variable domain in full, completed from reference TRBV19 and TRBJ2-3, reads DGGITQSPKYLFRKEGQNVTLSCEQNLNHDAMYWYRQDPGQGLRLIYYSQIVNDFQKGDIAEGYSVSREKKESFPLTVTSAQKNPTAFYLCATRTSPPETQYFGPGTRLTVL.

Points on this clone: Other nucleotide sequences in the sample specify the same CDR3. The chain recombines TRBV27 with TRBJ2-7; 8 nucleotides line up with TRBD1. The CDR3 loop spans 13 amino acids. In germline, CDR1 is MNHEY, CDR2 SMNVEV (reference sequence). The V and J ends lost 4 bases and 3 bases, in that order; junction bases with no gene match: 2. The CDR3 DNA is TGTGCCAGCAGTTCTGGACAGGGCTACGAGCAGTACTTC. It is translated as CASSSGQGYEQYF.

V and J are TRBV9 and TRBJ2-7; 8 nucleotides line up with TRBD1. Unmatched junction bases numbered 10, after V lost 5 bases and J lost 3 bases. CDR3 size: 15 residues. CDR1 is SGDLS and CDR2 is YYNGEE in the germline V gene. This CDR3 is CASSPDRGQIYEQYF. The CDR3, as DNA: TGTGCCAGCAGTCCCGACAGGGGCCAAATCTACGAGCAGTACTTC.